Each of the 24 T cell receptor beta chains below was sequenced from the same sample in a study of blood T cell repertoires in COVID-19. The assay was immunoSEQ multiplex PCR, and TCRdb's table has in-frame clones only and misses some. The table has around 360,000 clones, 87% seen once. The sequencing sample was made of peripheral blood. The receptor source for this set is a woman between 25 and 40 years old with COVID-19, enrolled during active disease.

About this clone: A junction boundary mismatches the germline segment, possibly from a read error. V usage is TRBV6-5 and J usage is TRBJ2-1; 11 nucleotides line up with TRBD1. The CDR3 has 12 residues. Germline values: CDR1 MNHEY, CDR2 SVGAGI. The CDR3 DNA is TGTGCCAGCAGTTACGGGACAGGGGGATCCGTCTTC. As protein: CASSYGTGGSVF.

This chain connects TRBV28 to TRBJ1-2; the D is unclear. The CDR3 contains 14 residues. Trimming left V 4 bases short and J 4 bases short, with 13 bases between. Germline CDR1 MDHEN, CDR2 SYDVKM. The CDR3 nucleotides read TGTGCCAGCAGTTCCTACGGGGTCGGCTATGGCTACACCTTC. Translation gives CASSSYGVGYGYTF.

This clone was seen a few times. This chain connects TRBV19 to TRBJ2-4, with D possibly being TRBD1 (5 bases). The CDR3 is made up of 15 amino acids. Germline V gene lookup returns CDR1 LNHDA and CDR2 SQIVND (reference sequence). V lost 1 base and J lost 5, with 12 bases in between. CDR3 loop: CASSIGFRVENIQYF. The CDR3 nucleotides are TGTGCCAGTAGTATAGGATTCAGGGTGGAAAACATTCAGTACTTC.

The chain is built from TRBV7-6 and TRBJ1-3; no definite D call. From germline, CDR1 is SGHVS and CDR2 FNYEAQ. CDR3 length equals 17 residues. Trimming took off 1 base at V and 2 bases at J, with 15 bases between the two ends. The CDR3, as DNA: TGTGCCAGCAGCTTAGGAAGGGCGGGAAGGGCTGGAAACACCATATATTTT. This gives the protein CASSLGRAGRAGNTIYF.

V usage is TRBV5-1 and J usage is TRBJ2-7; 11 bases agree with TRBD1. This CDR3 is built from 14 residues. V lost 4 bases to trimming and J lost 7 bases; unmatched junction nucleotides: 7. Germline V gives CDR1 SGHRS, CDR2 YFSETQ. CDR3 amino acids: CASSPGQGAWEQYF. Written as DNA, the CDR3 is TGCGCCAGCAGCCCAGGACAGGGGGCATGGGAGCAGTACTTC.

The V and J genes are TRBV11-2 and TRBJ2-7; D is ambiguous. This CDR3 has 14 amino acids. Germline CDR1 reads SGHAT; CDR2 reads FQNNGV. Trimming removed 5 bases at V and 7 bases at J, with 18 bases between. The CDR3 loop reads CASSLPRRATEQYF. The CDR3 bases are TGTGCCAGCAGCCTCCCGAGGAGAGCGACTGAGCAGTACTTC.

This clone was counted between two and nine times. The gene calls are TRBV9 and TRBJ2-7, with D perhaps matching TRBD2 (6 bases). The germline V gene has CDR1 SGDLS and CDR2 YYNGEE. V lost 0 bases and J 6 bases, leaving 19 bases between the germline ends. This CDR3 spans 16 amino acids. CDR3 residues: CASSVAFGLPLGEQYF. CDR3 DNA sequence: TGTGCCAGCAGCGTAGCTTTCGGACTACCCTTGGGCGAGCAGTACTTC.

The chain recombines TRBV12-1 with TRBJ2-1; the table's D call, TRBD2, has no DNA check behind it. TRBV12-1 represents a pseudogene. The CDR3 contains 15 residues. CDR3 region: CASSLPTSGRNEQFF. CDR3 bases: TGTGCCAGCAGCTTACCGACTAGCGGGAGGAATGAGCAGTTCTTC.

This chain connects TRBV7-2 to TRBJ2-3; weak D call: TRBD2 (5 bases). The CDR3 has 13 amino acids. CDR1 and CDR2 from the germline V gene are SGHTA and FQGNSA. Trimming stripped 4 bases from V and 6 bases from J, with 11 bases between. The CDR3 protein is CASSSNPGDTQYF. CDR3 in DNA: TGTGCCAGCAGCTCGAATCCGGGGGATACGCAGTATTTT.

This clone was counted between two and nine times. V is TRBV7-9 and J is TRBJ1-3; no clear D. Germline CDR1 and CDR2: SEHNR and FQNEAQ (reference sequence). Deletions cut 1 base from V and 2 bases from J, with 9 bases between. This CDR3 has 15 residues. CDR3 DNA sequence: TGTGCCAGCAGCTTAGGCTCGAGCGCTGGAAACACCATATATTTT. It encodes CASSLGSSAGNTIYF.

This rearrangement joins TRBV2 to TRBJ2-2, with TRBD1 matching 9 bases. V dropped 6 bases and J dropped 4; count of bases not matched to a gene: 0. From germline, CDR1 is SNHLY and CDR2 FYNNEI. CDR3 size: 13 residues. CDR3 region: CASRDRGTGELFF. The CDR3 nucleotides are TGTGCCAGCAGGGACAGGGGCACCGGGGAGCTGTTTTTT.

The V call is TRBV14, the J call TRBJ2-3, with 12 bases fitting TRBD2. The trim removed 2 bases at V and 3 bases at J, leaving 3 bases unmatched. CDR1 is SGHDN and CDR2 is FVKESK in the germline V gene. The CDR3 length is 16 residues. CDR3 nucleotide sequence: TGTGCCAGCAGCCAACTAGCGGGAGGGTTGACAGATACGCAGTATTTT. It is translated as CASSQLAGGLTDTQYF.

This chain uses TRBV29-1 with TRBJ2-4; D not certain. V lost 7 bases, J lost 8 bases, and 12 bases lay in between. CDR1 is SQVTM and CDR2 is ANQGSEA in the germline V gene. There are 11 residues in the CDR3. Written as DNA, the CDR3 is TGCAGCGCTGGGCCCGCCGACATTCAGTACTTC. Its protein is CSAGPADIQYF. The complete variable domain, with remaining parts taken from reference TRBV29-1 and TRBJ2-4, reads SAVISQKPSRDICQRGTSLTIQCQVDSQVTMMFWYRQQPGQSLTLIATANQGSEATYESGFVIDKFPISRPNLTFSTLTVSNMSPEDSSIYLCSAGPADIQYFGAGTRLSVL.

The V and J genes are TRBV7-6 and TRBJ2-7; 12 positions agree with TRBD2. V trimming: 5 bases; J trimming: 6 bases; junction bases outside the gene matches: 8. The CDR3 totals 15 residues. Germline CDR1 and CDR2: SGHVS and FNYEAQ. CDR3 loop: CASSHTGTSGPEQYF. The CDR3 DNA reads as TGTGCCAGCAGCCATACCGGGACTAGCGGGCCCGAGCAGTACTTC.

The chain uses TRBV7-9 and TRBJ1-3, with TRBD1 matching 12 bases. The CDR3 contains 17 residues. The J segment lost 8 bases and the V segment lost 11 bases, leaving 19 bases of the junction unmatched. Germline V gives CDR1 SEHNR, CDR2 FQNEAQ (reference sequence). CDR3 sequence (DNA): TGTGCCCTCGGTAGGGACAGGGGGCTCGGATCGGGAGACACCATATATTTT. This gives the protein CALGRDRGLGSGDTIYF.

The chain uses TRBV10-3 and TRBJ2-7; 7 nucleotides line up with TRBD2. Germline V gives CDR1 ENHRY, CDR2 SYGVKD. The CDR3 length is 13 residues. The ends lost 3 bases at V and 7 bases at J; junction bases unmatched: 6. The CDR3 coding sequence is TGTGCCATCAGTGACGGGACGGGGGGAGAGCAGTACTTC. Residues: CAISDGTGGEQYF.

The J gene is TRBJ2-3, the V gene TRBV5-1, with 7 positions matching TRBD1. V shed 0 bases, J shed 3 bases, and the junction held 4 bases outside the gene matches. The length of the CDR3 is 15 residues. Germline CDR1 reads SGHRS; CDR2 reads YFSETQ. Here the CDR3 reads CASSLGAGGTDTQYF. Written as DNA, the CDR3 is TGCGCCAGCAGCTTGGGAGCAGGGGGTACAGATACGCAGTATTTT.

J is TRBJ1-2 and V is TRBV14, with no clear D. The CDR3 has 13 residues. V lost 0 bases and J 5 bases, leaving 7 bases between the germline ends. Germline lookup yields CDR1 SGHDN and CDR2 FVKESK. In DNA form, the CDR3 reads TGTGCCAGCAGCCAAGATCGGGGTTATGGCTACACCTTC. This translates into CASSQDRGYGYTF.

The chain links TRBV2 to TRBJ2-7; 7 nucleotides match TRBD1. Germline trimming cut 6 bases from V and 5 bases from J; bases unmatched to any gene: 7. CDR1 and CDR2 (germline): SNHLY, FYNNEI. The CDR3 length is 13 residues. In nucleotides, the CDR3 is TGTGCCAGCAGAGACAGGGAAATCCACGAGCAGTACTTC. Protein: CASRDREIHEQYF.

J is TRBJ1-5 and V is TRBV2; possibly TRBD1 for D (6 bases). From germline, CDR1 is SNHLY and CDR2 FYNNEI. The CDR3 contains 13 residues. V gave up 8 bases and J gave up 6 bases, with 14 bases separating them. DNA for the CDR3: TGTGCCAGCGCAGACAGGTTTGGTCAGCCCCAGCATTTT. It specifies CASADRFGQPQHF.

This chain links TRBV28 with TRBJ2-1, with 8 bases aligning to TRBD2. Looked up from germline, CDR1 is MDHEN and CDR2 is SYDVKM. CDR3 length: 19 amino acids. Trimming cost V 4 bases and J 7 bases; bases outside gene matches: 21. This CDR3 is CASSSNTGTRFSPRNEQFF. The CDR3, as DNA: TGTGCCAGCAGTTCCAATACCGGGACTAGGTTTTCGCCGCGGAATGAGCAGTTCTTC.

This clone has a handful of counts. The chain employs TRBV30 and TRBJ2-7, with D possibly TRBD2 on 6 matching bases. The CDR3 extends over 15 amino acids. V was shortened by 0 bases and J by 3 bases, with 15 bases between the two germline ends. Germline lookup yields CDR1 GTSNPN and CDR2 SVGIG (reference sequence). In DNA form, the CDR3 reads TGTGCCTGGAGTGTACACGGAATGCGGGGCTACGAGCAGTACTTC. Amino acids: CAWSVHGMRGYEQYF.

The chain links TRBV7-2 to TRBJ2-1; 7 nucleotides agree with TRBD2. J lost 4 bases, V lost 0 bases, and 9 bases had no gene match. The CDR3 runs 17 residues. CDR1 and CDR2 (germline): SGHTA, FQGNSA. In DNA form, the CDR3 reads TGTGCCAGCAGCTTAGCGCGGCGCCTAGCGGCTTACAATGAGCAGTTCTTC. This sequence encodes CASSLARRLAAYNEQFF.

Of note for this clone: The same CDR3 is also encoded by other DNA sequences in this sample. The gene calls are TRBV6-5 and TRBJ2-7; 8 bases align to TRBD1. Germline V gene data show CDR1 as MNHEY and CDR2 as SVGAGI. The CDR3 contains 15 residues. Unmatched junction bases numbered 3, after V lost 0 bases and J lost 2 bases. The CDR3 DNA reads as TGTGCCAGCAGTTACTCCGACAGGGGCCCCTACGAGCAGTACTTC. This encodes CASSYSDRGPYEQYF.